This TCR beta chain was retrieved from a study of tumor-infiltrating lymphocytes in primary liver carcinoma. Regarding the study as a whole: Tumors had a top-250-clone fraction that was significantly higher than blood (p = 0.039). Among top clones, only about 8-24% appeared in all five tumor regions. Among the pair types, tumor region pairs showed more overlap than tumor-adjacent and tumor-blood pairs.

The researchers produced TCR beta cDNA from around 0.5 ug total RNA with a constant-region primer. Three nested multiplex PCR rounds of slightly modified ARM-PCR generated TCR beta libraries. Researchers ran the first two PCR rounds for approximately 10 cycles each with TRBV1-TRBV30 forward primers and a C-beta reverse primer. TCRdb passed the multiplex PCR reads through MiXCR, listing each CDR3 protein once. This sample yields tens of thousands of distinct CDR3 sequences, of which 70% to 75% are seen a single time; around 28% belongs to the top ten. Without any cell sorting, about 19-31 mg of bulk tissue yielded co-extracted RNA and DNA. Every single tumor sample held over 85% viable tumor cells. CDR1 is SGHVS, CDR2 FQNEAQ, per germline. The CDR3 is 15 amino acids. About this clonotype itself: What it binds is not known. At one of its ends the junction is not consistent with the germline gene, which may arise from a read error.

This chain joins TRBV7-8 and TRBJ1-5; D is unresolved. The origin of this receptor is a man aged 35 to 55 with primary liver carcinoma and hepatitis B virus infection. The sequenced material came from liver tumor tissue from sampling region 3. Noted subset: tumor region T3, left-lateral pole. The CDR3 loop reads CASIGVSYSNQPQHF. The CDR3 bases are TGCGCCAGCATTGGGGTTAGCTATAGCAATCAGCCCCAGCATTTT.